This entry lists 4 T cell receptor beta chains sequenced from one sample in a study of blood T cell repertoires in COVID-19. Generated by immunoSEQ multiplex PCR, the TCRdb table keeps only in-frame clones and is missing some. The sample yields 100,000 or so clones, roughly 79% seen once. Input material: peripheral blood. The receptors were sampled from a human donor in a cohort sampled during active COVID-19.

The V and J genes are TRBV30 and TRBJ2-2; D not resolved. This CDR3 is built from 12 residues. V lost 3 bases and J lost 3, with 5 bases in between. Germline V gives CDR1 GTSNPN, CDR2 SVGIG (reference sequence). CDR3 DNA sequence: TGTGCCTGGAGACTCTACACCGGGGAGCTGTTTTTT. Its translation is CAWRLYTGELFF.

The CDR3 DNA is TGTGCCAGTAGAATCACAGGGACCGGGGAGCTGTTTTTT. Protein product: CASRITGTGELFF. The gene calls are TRBV19 and TRBJ2-2; tentative D call: TRBD1 (6 bases). The germline CDR1 and CDR2 sequences are LNHDA and SQIVND (reference sequence). V shed 6 bases and J shed 5 bases, with 10 bases lying between them. The CDR3 totals 13 residues.

The chain is built from TRBV5-6 and TRBJ2-2, with TRBD2 as a possible D gene (7 bases). Germline V gene sequence: CDR1 SGHDT, CDR2 YYEEEE. This CDR3 contains 14 residues. V lost 4 bases and J 4 bases, leaving 11 bases between the germline ends. CDR3 coding DNA: TGTGCCAGCAGCGTGGGAGGGGGCACCGGGGAGCTGTTTTTT. Translated: CASSVGGGTGELFF.

The genes are TRBV28 and TRBJ2-3; no clear D. The CDR3 covers 13 residues. The V gene lost 8 bases and the J gene lost 0 bases, with 9 bases spanning the gap. Germline V CDR1 and CDR2: MDHEN, SYDVKM. This CDR3 is CASSIASTDTQYF. CDR3 bases: TGTGCCAGCTCAATAGCTAGCACAGATACGCAGTATTTT.